These 27 T cell receptor beta chains were all obtained from the same sample, sequenced in a study of blood T cell repertoires in COVID-19. This table comes from immunoSEQ multiplex PCR, and its TCRdb copy is limited to in-frame clones, with some not included. This table holds 150,000 to 200,000 clones, roughly 87% found once. The sample was peripheral blood. The receptor source for this set is a man aged 60-69 years with active or convalescent COVID-19.

The chain recombines TRBV5-6 with TRBJ1-2; 8 bases are shared with TRBD1. CDR3 size: 15 residues. The junction had 6 bases not matched to a gene; V was cut back by 1 base and J by 4 bases. Germline CDR1 SGHDT, CDR2 YYEEEE. DNA for the CDR3: TGTGCCAGCAGCTTGACAGGGGGACGGCGCTATGGCTACACCTTC. Its protein is CASSLTGGRRYGYTF.

V gene TRBV11-1 combines with J gene TRBJ2-7; 11 nucleotides align to TRBD1. The junction had 8 bases not matched to a gene; V was cut back by 5 bases and J by 2 bases. The germline V gene encodes CDR1 SGHAT and CDR2 FQDESV (reference sequence). This CDR3 is built from 16 residues. CDR3 sequence (DNA): TGTGCCAGCAGCACTGCAGGGACAGGGGGTACCTACGAGCAGTACTTC. Translation gives CASSTAGTGGTYEQYF. The full variable domain, with the rest looked up from reference TRBV11-1 and TRBJ2-7, is EAEVAQSPRYKITEKSQAVAFWCDPISGHATLYWYRQILGQGPELLVQFQDESVVDDSQLPKDRFSAERLKGVDSTLKIQPAELGDSAMYLCASSTAGTGGTYEQYFGPGTRLTVT.

This clone was counted many times. The chain joins TRBV19 to TRBJ2-3; 12 bases are shared with TRBD2. CDR3 length: 20 amino acids. Per the germline V gene, CDR1 is LNHDA and CDR2 is SQIVND (reference sequence). The trim removed 4 bases at V and 0 bases at J, leaving 14 bases unmatched. CDR3 in DNA: TGTGCCAGTAGTAAAATCAACATTATAGGACTAGCGGGGAGCACAGATACGCAGTATTTT. This gives the protein CASSKINIIGLAGSTDTQYF.

This chain connects TRBV18 to TRBJ1-2; D perhaps matches TRBD1 (5 bases). Germline V gene data show CDR1 as KGHSH and CDR2 as LQKENI. CDR3 length: 19 residues. The V end lost 3 bases, the J end lost 4 bases, and 27 bases lay between the germline ends. The DNA of the CDR3 is TGTGCCAGCTCACCCTCCCAGGGAGGGTTAAGGAGTTTAAGCTATGGCTACACCTTC. Translated: CASSPSQGGLRSLSYGYTF.

The chain is built from TRBV13 and TRBJ2-7; no firm D call. Germline assignment: CDR1 PRHDT and CDR2 FYEKMQ (reference sequence). V was pared by 2 bases and J by 5 bases, with 13 bases between. This CDR3 region has 14 residues. The CDR3 coding sequence is TGTGCCAGCAGCTTATATCCCGAGTCTCACGAGCAGTACTTC. Protein: CASSLYPESHEQYF.

This clone was counted between two and nine times. The chain combines TRBV19 with TRBJ2-2; 9 nucleotides line up with TRBD1. This CDR3 has 15 residues. Germline CDR1 reads LNHDA; CDR2 reads SQIVND (reference sequence). Trimming cost V 5 bases and J 4 bases; bases outside gene matches: 5. The CDR3 sequence is CASSSMTGGTGELFF. CDR3 in DNA: TGTGCCAGTAGTTCAATGACAGGGGGCACCGGGGAGCTGTTTTTT.

V is TRBV6-5 and J is TRBJ1-6, with TRBD1 matching over 8 bases. Germline CDR1 MNHEY, CDR2 SVGAGI. The CDR3 totals 13 residues. With 6 bases clipped from V and 8 bases from J, the junction kept 3 bases outside the gene matches. CDR3 protein: CASRDREDSPLHF. CDR3 DNA sequence: TGTGCCAGCAGGGACAGGGAGGATTCACCCCTCCACTTT.

This clone was seen once. This chain uses TRBV7-9 with TRBJ2-3; 7 bases fit TRBD1. This CDR3 is built from 14 residues. V lost 4 bases and J lost 9; bases outside the gene matches: 10. Germline lookup yields CDR1 SEHNR and CDR2 FQNEAQ (reference sequence). CDR3 nucleotide sequence: TGTGCCAGCAGCTCGACAGGGTCGACGGGCACGCAGTATTTT. This gives the protein CASSSTGSTGTQYF.

V and J are TRBV20-1 and TRBJ2-1; D gene ambiguous. The CDR3 is made up of 11 amino acids. V lost 5 bases to trimming and J lost 7 bases, with 9 bases between them. From germline, CDR1 is DFQATT and CDR2 SNEGSKA (reference sequence). DNA for the CDR3: TGCAGTGCTCACAGAGCAAATGAGCAGTTCTTC. Protein product: CSAHRANEQFF.

With respect to this clone: The junction departs from the called germline gene at one end, perhaps through a read error. The chain couples TRBV29-1 to TRBJ1-1; TRBD1 aligns across 11 bases. This CDR3 comprises 13 residues. CDR1 and CDR2 from the germline V gene are SQVTM and ANQGSEA. The CDR3 coding sequence is TGCAGCGTGGAAGGACAGGGGGCGCCTGAAGCTTTCTTT. This codes for CSVEGQGAPEAFF.

This chain uses TRBV6-1 with TRBJ2-7, with TRBD1 identical over 8 bases. This CDR3 has 16 residues. The J segment lost 0 bases and the V segment lost 4 bases, leaving 8 bases of the junction unmatched. Germline values: CDR1 MNHNS, CDR2 SASEGT. As DNA, the CDR3 is TGTGCCAGCAGTGGGGTGGGGACAGGTCTCTCCTACGAGCAGTACTTC. Residues: CASSGVGTGLSYEQYF.

This clone was observed a single time. This chain joins TRBV5-1 and TRBJ2-2; 9 bases fit TRBD1. The V gene end was trimmed by 4 bases and the J gene end by 2 bases; junction bases not matched to a gene: 6. The CDR3 loop spans 16 amino acids. Germline V gene sequence: CDR1 SGHRS, CDR2 YFSETQ. The CDR3 is CASSPGTGTNTGELFF. The CDR3 region has the DNA TGCGCCAGCAGCCCAGGGACAGGGACCAACACCGGGGAGCTGTTTTTT. The variable domain in full, completed from reference TRBV5-1 and TRBJ2-2, reads KAGVTQTPRYLIKTRGQQVTLSCSPISGHRSVSWYQQTPGQGLQFLFEYFSETQRNKGNFPGRFSGRQFSNSRSEMNVSTLELGDSALYLCASSPGTGTNTGELFFGEGSRLTVL.

The chain is built from TRBV27 and TRBJ2-1; D uncertain. This CDR3 comprises 15 residues. Looked up from germline, CDR1 is MNHEY and CDR2 is SMNVEV (reference sequence). The V end was cut by 4 bases, the J end by 4 bases, with 14 bases between. The CDR3 nucleotides are TGTGCCAGCAGTTATATTAGGAGCCGGTACAATGAGCAGTTCTTC. Protein product: CASSYIRSRYNEQFF.

In nucleotides, the CDR3 is TGTGCCAGCAGGCCCCAGGGGTCAGATACGCAGTATTTT. Protein sequence: CASRPQGSDTQYF. J is TRBJ2-3 and V is TRBV7-9, with D possibly TRBD1 on 6 matching bases. In germline, CDR1 is SEHNR, CDR2 FQNEAQ (reference sequence). The V and J ends lost 6 bases and 4 bases respectively, with 11 bases between them. The CDR3 is 13 amino acids.

The chain links TRBV5-1 to TRBJ1-4, with D possibly TRBD1 on 6 matching bases. This CDR3 is 16 amino acids long. CDR1 and CDR2 (germline): SGHRS, YFSETQ. V lost 6 bases to trimming and J lost 4 bases, with 19 bases between them. CDR3 sequence: CASTTTGTLLNEKLFF. In nucleotides, the CDR3 is TGCGCCAGCACTACGACCGGGACACTGCTTAATGAAAAACTGTTTTTT.

V and J are TRBV3-1 (or the pseudogene TRBV3-2) and TRBJ2-3, with TRBD2 identical over 13 bases. Trimming took 2 bases from V and 6 from J; bases not matched to a gene: 5. Germline CDR1 reads LGHDT; CDR2 reads YNNKEL (reference sequence). The CDR3 runs to 16 residues. This CDR3 reads CASSQTSGGAGDTQYF. The CDR3 coding sequence is TGTGCCAGCAGCCAAACTAGCGGGGGGGCCGGGGATACGCAGTATTTT.

The chain has TRBV6-1 and TRBJ1-2; the D gene is possibly TRBD1 (6 bases). V was pared by 3 bases and J by 0 bases, with 14 bases between. Per the germline V gene, CDR1 is MNHNS and CDR2 is SASEGT. The CDR3 spans 16 residues. CDR3 protein: CASSESTGRANYGYTF. CDR3 sequence (DNA): TGTGCCAGCAGTGAGTCGACAGGCAGAGCTAACTATGGCTACACCTTC.

The V call is TRBV6-5, the J call TRBJ1-6; 12 bases line up with TRBD1. Trimming removed 4 bases from V and 7 bases from J; junction bases left unmatched: 2. CDR1 MNHEY and CDR2 SVGAGI come from the germline V gene. There are 15 residues in the CDR3. CDR3 protein: CASSSGTGGNSPLHF. In DNA form, the CDR3 reads TGTGCCAGCAGTTCCGGGACAGGGGGCAATTCACCCCTCCACTTT.

This chain uses TRBV28 with TRBJ1-3, with 7 bases matching TRBD1. The germline V gene has CDR1 MDHEN and CDR2 SYDVKM. V gave up 10 bases and J gave up 4 bases; unmatched junction bases: 13. The CDR3 extends over 15 amino acids. CDR3 region: CATLQGVQPGNTIYF. CDR3 DNA: TGTGCCACCCTCCAGGGGGTCCAGCCCGGAAACACCATATATTTT. Variable domain in full (rest from reference TRBV28 and TRBJ1-3): DVKVTQSSRYLVKRTGEKVFLECVQDMDHENMFWYRQDPGLGLRLIYFSYDVKMKEKGDIPEGYSVSREKKERFSLILESASTNQTSMYLCATLQGVQPGNTIYFGEGSWLTVV.

The chain is built from TRBV7-9 and TRBJ2-5, with 10 bases fitting TRBD2. The ends lost 2 bases at V and 1 base at J; junction bases unmatched: 4. The germline V gene encodes CDR1 SEHNR and CDR2 FQNEAQ (reference sequence). The CDR3 covers 16 residues. The DNA of the CDR3 is TGTGCCAGCAGCTTAAGGGCTAGCGGGGGCCAAGAGACCCAGTACTTC. Its protein is CASSLRASGGQETQYF.

The V gene is TRBV20-1, the J gene TRBJ1-6; no firm D call. The CDR3 sequence is 15 residues long. Germline V gene data show CDR1 as DFQATT and CDR2 as SNEGSKA (reference sequence). V shed 3 bases and J shed 0 bases, with 9 bases lying between them. CDR3 amino acids: CSASDRSSYNSPLHF. The CDR3 DNA sequence: TGCAGTGCTAGTGATAGGAGCTCCTATAATTCACCCCTCCACTTT.

CDR3 sequence: CASSLKQGEWVVAEAFF. CDR3 in DNA: TGTGCCAGCAGCCTAAAACAGGGAGAGTGGGTTGTCGCTGAAGCTTTCTTT. The chain uses TRBV3-1 (or the pseudogene TRBV3-2) and TRBJ1-1; tentative D call: TRBD1 (6 bases). Germline V gene data show CDR1 as LGHDT and CDR2 as YNNKEL (reference sequence). Between the trimmed V and J ends, which lost 4 bases and 6 bases, there was a span of 24 bases. The CDR3 totals 17 residues.

There are a few counts of this clone. The chain links TRBV6-5 to TRBJ1-2; the D gene is possibly TRBD1 (5 bases). This CDR3 is 12 amino acids long. Per the germline V gene, CDR1 is MNHEY and CDR2 is SVGAGI. The CDR3 DNA reads TGTGCTACGGGGGTCCCGGACTATGGCTACACCTTC. Its protein is CATGVPDYGYTF.

This clone appeared once. The gene calls are TRBV7-6 and TRBJ2-5, with 8 bases matching TRBD2. This CDR3 has 17 residues. The V gene's germline CDR1 is SGHVS and CDR2 FNYEAQ. V lost 4 bases, J lost 5 bases, and 15 bases stayed unmatched. The CDR3 coding sequence is TGTGCCAGCAGCTCCCTAGTCGTTATGCGGGGGGCTGAGACCCAGTACTTC. Its protein is CASSSLVVMRGAETQYF.

The gene calls are TRBV5-1 and TRBJ2-3; 9 bases match TRBD2. This CDR3 is built from 17 residues. V shed 4 bases, J shed 1 base, and the junction held 10 bases outside the gene matches. Germline assignment: CDR1 SGHRS and CDR2 YFSETQ. CDR3 protein: CASSPSSGGPRTDTQYF. The CDR3 DNA sequence: TGCGCCAGCAGCCCGTCCAGCGGGGGGCCACGCACAGATACGCAGTATTTT.

This clone appeared a single time. The J gene is TRBJ2-7, the V gene TRBV6-5; 12 nucleotides match TRBD1. CDR1 MNHEY and CDR2 SVGAGI come from the germline V gene. The V and J ends lost 9 bases and 5 bases, in that order; junction bases with no gene match: 8. This CDR3 has 14 residues. In DNA form, the CDR3 reads TGTGCCAGTACTCAGGGACAGGGGGCCCACGAGCAGTACTTC. It is translated as CASTQGQGAHEQYF.

CDR3 amino acids: CASSVRRTAQGSPLHF. The CDR3 DNA is TGTGCCAGCAGTGTTAGGCGGACAGCCCAGGGCTCACCCCTCCACTTT. V and J are TRBV6-1 and TRBJ1-6; D is possibly TRBD1 (6 bases). Germline CDR1 reads MNHNS; CDR2 reads SASEGT. V was trimmed by 4 bases and J by 10 bases, leaving 20 bases between them. The CDR3 has 16 amino acids.